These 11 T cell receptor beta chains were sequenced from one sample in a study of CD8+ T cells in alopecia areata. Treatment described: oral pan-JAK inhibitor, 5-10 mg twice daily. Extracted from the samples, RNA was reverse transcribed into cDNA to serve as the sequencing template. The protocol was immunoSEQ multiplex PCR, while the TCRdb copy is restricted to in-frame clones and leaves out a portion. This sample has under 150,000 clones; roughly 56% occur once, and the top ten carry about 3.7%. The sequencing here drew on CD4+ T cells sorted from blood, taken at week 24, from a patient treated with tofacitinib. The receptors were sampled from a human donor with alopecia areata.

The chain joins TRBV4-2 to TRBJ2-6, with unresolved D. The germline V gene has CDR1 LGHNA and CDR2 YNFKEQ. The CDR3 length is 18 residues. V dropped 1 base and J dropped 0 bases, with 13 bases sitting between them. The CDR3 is CASSQVQTANSGANVLTF. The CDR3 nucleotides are TGTGCCAGCAGCCAAGTACAAACAGCCAACTCTGGGGCCAACGTCCTGACTTTC.

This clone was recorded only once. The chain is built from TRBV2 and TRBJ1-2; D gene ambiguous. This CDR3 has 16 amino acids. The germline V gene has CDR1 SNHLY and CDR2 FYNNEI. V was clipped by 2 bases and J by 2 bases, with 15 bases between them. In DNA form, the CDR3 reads TGTGCCAGCAGTGAAATAAGCTGGGCCAGAAACTATGGCTACACCTTC. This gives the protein CASSEISWARNYGYTF.

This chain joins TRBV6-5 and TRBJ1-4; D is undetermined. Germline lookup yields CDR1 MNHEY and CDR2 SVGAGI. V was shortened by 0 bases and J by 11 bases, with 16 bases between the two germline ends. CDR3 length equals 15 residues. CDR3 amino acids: CASSYSLGNMEKLFF. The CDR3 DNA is TGTGCCAGCAGTTACTCCCTGGGGAATATGGAGAAACTGTTTTTT.

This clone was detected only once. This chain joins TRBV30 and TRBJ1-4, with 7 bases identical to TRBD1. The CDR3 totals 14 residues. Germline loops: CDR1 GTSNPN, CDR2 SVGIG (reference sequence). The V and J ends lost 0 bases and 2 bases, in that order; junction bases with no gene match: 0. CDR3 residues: CAWSVGQTNEKLFF. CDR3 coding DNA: TGTGCCTGGAGTGTGGGACAGACTAATGAAAAACTGTTTTTT.

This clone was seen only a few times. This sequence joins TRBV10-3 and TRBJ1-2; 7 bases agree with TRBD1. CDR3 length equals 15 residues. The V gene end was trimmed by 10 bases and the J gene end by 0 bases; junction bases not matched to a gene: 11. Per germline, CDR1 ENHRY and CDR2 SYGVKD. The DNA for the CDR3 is TGTGCCACCACCGGACAGGTGAATGCTAACTATGGCTACACCTTC. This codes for CATTGQVNANYGYTF.

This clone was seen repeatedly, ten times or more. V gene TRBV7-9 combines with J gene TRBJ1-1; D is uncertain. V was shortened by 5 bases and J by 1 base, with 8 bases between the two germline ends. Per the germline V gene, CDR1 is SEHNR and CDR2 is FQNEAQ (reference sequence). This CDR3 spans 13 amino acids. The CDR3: CASSDYENTEAFF. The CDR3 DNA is TGTGCCAGCAGCGATTACGAGAACACTGAAGCTTTCTTT.

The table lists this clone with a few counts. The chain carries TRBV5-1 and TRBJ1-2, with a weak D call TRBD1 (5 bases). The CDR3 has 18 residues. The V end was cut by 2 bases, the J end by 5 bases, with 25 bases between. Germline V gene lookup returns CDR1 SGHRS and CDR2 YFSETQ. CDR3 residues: CASSFLWDALQIGYGYTF. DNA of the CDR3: TGCGCCAGCAGCTTTTTATGGGACGCCCTACAAATCGGGTATGGCTACACCTTC. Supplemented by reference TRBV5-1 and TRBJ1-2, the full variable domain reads KAGVTQTPRYLIKTRGQQVTLSCSPISGHRSVSWYQQTPGQGLQFLFEYFSETQRNKGNFPGRFSGRQFSNSRSEMNVSTLELGDSALYLCASSFLWDALQIGYGYTFGSGTRLTVV.

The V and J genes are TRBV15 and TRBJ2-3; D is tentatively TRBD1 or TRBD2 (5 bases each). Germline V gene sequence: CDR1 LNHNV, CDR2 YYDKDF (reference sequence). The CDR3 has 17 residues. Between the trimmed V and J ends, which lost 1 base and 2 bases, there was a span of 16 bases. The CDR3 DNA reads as TGTGCCACCAGCAGAGTGAGCCCGGGGCGATACACAGATACGCAGTATTTT. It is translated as CATSRVSPGRYTDTQYF.

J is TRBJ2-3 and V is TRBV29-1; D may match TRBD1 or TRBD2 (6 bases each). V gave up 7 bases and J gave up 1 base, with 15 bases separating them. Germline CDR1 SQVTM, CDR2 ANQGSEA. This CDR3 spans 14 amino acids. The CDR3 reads CSAAPGAGTDTQYF. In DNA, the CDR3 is TGCAGCGCTGCCCCGGGGGCCGGCACAGATACGCAGTATTTT.

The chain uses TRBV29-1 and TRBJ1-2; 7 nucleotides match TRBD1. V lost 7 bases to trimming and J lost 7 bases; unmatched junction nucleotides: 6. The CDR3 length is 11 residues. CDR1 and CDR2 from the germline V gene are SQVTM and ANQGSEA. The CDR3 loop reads CSENTGAGYTF. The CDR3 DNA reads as TGCAGCGAAAATACAGGGGCTGGCTACACCTTC.

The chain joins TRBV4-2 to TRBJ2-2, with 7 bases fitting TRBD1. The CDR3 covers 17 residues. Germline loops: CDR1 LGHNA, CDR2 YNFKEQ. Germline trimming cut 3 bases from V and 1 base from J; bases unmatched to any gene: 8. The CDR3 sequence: CASSQEDRARNTGELFF. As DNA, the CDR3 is TGTGCCAGCAGCCAGGAAGACAGGGCCAGGAACACCGGGGAGCTGTTTTTT.